The 11 T cell receptor beta chains below come from one sample, sequenced in a study of blood T cells in healthy people across ages. For the second PCR, which ran for about 6 to 11 cycles, a sample-barcoded 5' primer and a J-beta primer mix were used. TCRdb processed the 5' RACE reads anew with MiXCR; each CDR3 protein has one entry. In the table there are some 900,000 distinct CDR3 sequences, about 48% of which are singletons. The sample was blood. The receptors stem from a man aged 25 to 45 in good health.

The gene calls are TRBV29-1 and TRBJ1-5; D call uncertain. This CDR3 region has 13 residues. The V end was cut by 4 bases, the J end by 3 bases, with 10 bases between. The germline CDR1 and CDR2 sequences are SQVTM and ANQGSEA. The CDR3 DNA reads as TGCAGCGTTGTGCTGGCAGACAATCAGCCCCAGCATTTT. Translated: CSVVLADNQPQHF.

The chain couples TRBV13 to TRBJ2-1; D might be TRBD1 (6 bases). CDR1 is PRHDT and CDR2 is FYEKMQ in the germline V gene (reference sequence). The CDR3 is made up of 16 amino acids. V shed 8 bases and J shed 1 base, with 18 bases lying between them. The CDR3 region is CASGFLTGTSYNEQFF. DNA of the CDR3: TGTGCCAGCGGATTTTTAACAGGGACATCCTACAATGAGCAGTTCTTC. The full variable domain, rest sourced from reference TRBV13 and TRBJ2-1, is AAGVIQSPRHLIKEKRETATLKCYPIPRHDTVYWYQQGPGQDPQFLISFYEKMQSDKGSIPDRFSAQQFSDYHSELNMSSLELGDSALYFCASGFLTGTSYNEQFFGPGTRLTVL.

This clonotype has a handful of counts. This rearrangement joins TRBV9 to TRBJ2-1; 11 bases are shared with TRBD2. The CDR3 contains 16 residues. V trimming: 3 bases; J trimming: 0 bases; junction bases outside the gene matches: 2. Germline loops: CDR1 SGDLS, CDR2 YYNGEE. The CDR3 loop reads CASSGLAGSSYNEQFF. The CDR3 nucleotides read TGTGCCAGCAGCGGACTAGCGGGGAGCTCCTACAATGAGCAGTTCTTC.

With respect to this clonotype: A much more abundant neighbour one base away suggests this may be a read error. V and J are TRBV29-1 and TRBJ2-7; 7 nucleotides agree with TRBD1. The J call could be wrong; TRBJ2-4 is a better fit for the DNA end. The CDR3 sequence is 12 residues long. Germline loops: CDR1 SQVTM, CDR2 ANQGSEA. This chain's CDR3 is CSVGQGTNIQYF. As DNA, the CDR3 is TGCAGCGTTGGACAGGGTACAAACATTCAGTACTTC.

This chain connects TRBV20-1 to TRBJ1-1; D remains unclear. V was clipped by 0 bases and J by 5 bases, with 13 bases between them. Germline V gives CDR1 DFQATT, CDR2 SNEGSKA (reference sequence). CDR3 length equals 14 residues. The CDR3 region is CSARDARDRTEAFF. The CDR3 DNA follows: TGCAGTGCTAGAGATGCGAGGGATCGAACTGAAGCTTTCTTT.

This rearrangement joins TRBV12-3 or TRBV12-4 to TRBJ2-6; D might be TRBD1 (6 bases). Trimming pared 4 bases from V and 0 bases from J, leaving 10 bases between. The CDR3 contains 16 residues. The CDR3 sequence: CASSSRQDSGANVLTF. DNA for the CDR3: TGTGCCAGCAGTTCTCGACAGGACTCTGGGGCCAACGTCCTGACTTTC.

This clonotype has only a few counts. V is TRBV29-1 and J is TRBJ2-7; 9 positions match TRBD2. The germline V gene has CDR1 SQVTM and CDR2 ANQGSEA. The CDR3 runs 13 residues. The ends lost 4 bases at V and 4 bases at J; junction bases unmatched: 5. In DNA, the CDR3 is TGCAGCGTTGGTGGCGGGGGGGGTTACGAGCAGTACTTC. It codes for CSVGGGGGYEQYF.

This clonotype appeared a few times. This chain joins TRBV4-2 and TRBJ1-5; possible D gene TRBD1, 6 bases. The germline V gene encodes CDR1 LGHNA and CDR2 YNFKEQ. The V and J ends lost 0 bases and 7 bases respectively, with 13 bases between them. CDR3 length equals 15 residues. CDR3 sequence reads: CASSQENAGGQPQHF. CDR3 DNA sequence: TGTGCCAGCAGCCAAGAAAACGCTGGGGGCCAGCCCCAGCATTTT.

The rearrangement links TRBV20-1 to TRBJ1-1; the D is unclear. Germline V gene lookup returns CDR1 DFQATT and CDR2 SNEGSKA (reference sequence). V dropped 8 bases and J dropped 5 bases, with 15 bases sitting between them. The CDR3 loop spans 12 amino acids. The CDR3 sequence is CSPDPFGTEAFF. As DNA, the CDR3 is TGCAGTCCCGACCCCTTTGGGACTGAAGCTTTCTTT.

To note about this clonotype: This could be a read error, since a much larger clone is one nucleotide away. The chain recombines TRBV7-2 with TRBJ2-2, with D possibly being TRBD2 (6 bases). The CDR3 runs to 13 residues. Germline V lookup: CDR1 SGHTA, CDR2 FQGNSA. The CDR3: CASSSIYTGGLFF. The CDR3 DNA sequence: TGTGCCAGCAGCTCTATCTACACCGGGGGGCTGTTTTTT. Full variable domain (outside the CDR3, taken from reference TRBV7-2 and TRBJ2-2): GAGVSQSPSNKVTEKGKDVELRCDPISGHTALYWYRQSLGQGLEFLIYFQGNSAPDKSGLPSDRFSAERTGGSVSTLTIQRTQQEDSAVYLCASSSIYTGGLFFGEGSRLTVL.

The chain employs TRBV6-4 and TRBJ2-3; 9 nucleotides agree with TRBD2. V trimming: 4 bases; J trimming: 4 bases; junction bases outside the gene matches: 9. Germline V gene data show CDR1 as MRHNA and CDR2 as SNTAGT. This CDR3 has 16 amino acids. CDR3 DNA: TGTGCCAGCAGTGCCGGGGAAGCGGGGGGCTCAGATACGCAGTATTTT. Its translation is CASSAGEAGGSDTQYF.